One sample yielded the 9 T cell receptor beta chains listed below, sequenced in a study of blood T cell repertoires in COVID-19. Produced via immunoSEQ multiplex PCR; TCRdb's table is partial and in-frame only. The sample lists roughly 380,000 clones, roughly 90% occurring once. The sequenced sample was peripheral blood. These receptors all stem from a woman aged 60 to 75 with COVID-19, enrolled during active disease.

This clone was counted a single time. This chain uses TRBV5-6 with TRBJ1-2; weak D call: TRBD1 (5 bases). The ends were cut back, 2 bases at V and 2 bases at J, with 16 bases in the middle. The CDR3 runs 16 residues. CDR1 is SGHDT and CDR2 is YYEEEE in the germline V gene. The CDR3 nucleotides read TGTGCCAGCAGCTTACCAAGGGCAGGGCTGAACTATGGCTACACCTTC. Translated, it gives CASSLPRAGLNYGYTF.

This sequence joins TRBV2 and TRBJ1-5; D perhaps matches TRBD1 (5 bases). V lost 6 bases and J lost 7, with 16 bases in between. Germline V gene data show CDR1 as SNHLY and CDR2 as FYNNEI. The CDR3 extends over 14 amino acids. For the CDR3, the DNA is TGTGCCAGCAGCCGAATGTCAGGGATCCAGCCCCAGCATTTT. Protein sequence: CASSRMSGIQPQHF. Using reference TRBV2 and TRBJ1-5 for the parts outside the CDR3, the full variable domain is EPEVTQTPSHQVTQMGQEVILRCVPISNHLYFYWYRQILGQKVEFLVSFYNNEISEKSEIFDDQFSVERPDGSNFTLKIRSTKLEDSAMYFCASSRMSGIQPQHFGDGTRLSIL.

The gene calls are TRBV3-1 (or the pseudogene TRBV3-2) and TRBJ1-1; TRBD1 might be the D (6 bases). CDR3 length: 13 residues. V dropped 4 bases and J dropped 7 bases, with 13 bases sitting between them. Germline CDR1 and CDR2: LGHDT and YNNKEL (reference sequence). CDR3 region: CASSRWTVGEAFF. CDR3 nucleotide sequence: TGTGCCAGCAGCCGTTGGACAGTAGGTGAAGCTTTCTTT.

This clone showed up just once. The V and J genes are TRBV12-3 or TRBV12-4 and TRBJ1-1, with D possibly matching TRBD1 (6 bases). The CDR3 is 12 amino acids. Between the trimmed V and J ends, which lost 7 bases and 8 bases, there was a span of 14 bases. CDR3 sequence: CASTRRTDEAFF. In DNA form, the CDR3 reads TGTGCCAGCACCCGAAGGACAGACGAAGCTTTCTTT.

The chain links TRBV27 to TRBJ1-6, with a possible D match to TRBD1 (5 bases). The CDR3 sequence is 14 residues long. V lost 7 bases and J lost 8, with 15 bases in between. Germline CDR1 and CDR2: MNHEY and SMNVEV (reference sequence). CDR3 nucleotide sequence: TGTGCCAGCAAACCAAACCGGGGGGATTCACCCCTCCACTTT. Translated, it gives CASKPNRGDSPLHF.

The chain uses TRBV5-6 and TRBJ2-1, with a possible D match to TRBD2 (6 bases). The CDR3 runs to 16 residues. The germline CDR1 and CDR2 sequences are SGHDT and YYEEEE. V was clipped by 4 bases and J by 9 bases, with 23 bases between them. The CDR3 bases are TGTGCCAGCAGCACCTGGACTGGAGCGGGTGACGTTGAGCAGTTCTTC. The encoded protein is CASSTWTGAGDVEQFF.

The rearrangement uses TRBV28 and TRBJ1-2, with 8 bases lining up with TRBD1. The CDR3 length is 15 residues. The ends lost 7 bases at V and 1 base at J; junction bases unmatched: 8. Per germline, CDR1 MDHEN and CDR2 SYDVKM. The CDR3 loop is CASNLQGQVNYGYTF. The CDR3 DNA reads as TGTGCCAGCAACCTCCAGGGACAGGTTAACTATGGCTACACCTTC.

Here the CDR3 reads CASSYSGGSYEQYF. CDR3 nucleotide sequence: TGTGCCAGCAGTTACTCGGGGGGTTCCTACGAGCAGTACTTC. This sequence joins TRBV6-6 and TRBJ2-7; tentative D call: TRBD2 (6 bases). V shed 0 bases and J shed 1 base, with 7 bases lying between them. The V gene's germline CDR1 is MNHNY and CDR2 SVGAGI (reference sequence). CDR3 size: 14 residues.

The V and J genes are TRBV27 and TRBJ1-1, with 7 positions matching TRBD1. The CDR3 loop spans 15 amino acids. J gave up 1 base and V 1 base, and 3 bases lay outside the gene matches. CDR1 is MNHEY and CDR2 is SMNVEV in the germline V gene (reference sequence). CDR3 amino acids: CASSLLGQKNTEAFF. Here the CDR3 DNA reads TGTGCCAGCAGTTTATTGGGACAGAAGAACACTGAAGCTTTCTTT.